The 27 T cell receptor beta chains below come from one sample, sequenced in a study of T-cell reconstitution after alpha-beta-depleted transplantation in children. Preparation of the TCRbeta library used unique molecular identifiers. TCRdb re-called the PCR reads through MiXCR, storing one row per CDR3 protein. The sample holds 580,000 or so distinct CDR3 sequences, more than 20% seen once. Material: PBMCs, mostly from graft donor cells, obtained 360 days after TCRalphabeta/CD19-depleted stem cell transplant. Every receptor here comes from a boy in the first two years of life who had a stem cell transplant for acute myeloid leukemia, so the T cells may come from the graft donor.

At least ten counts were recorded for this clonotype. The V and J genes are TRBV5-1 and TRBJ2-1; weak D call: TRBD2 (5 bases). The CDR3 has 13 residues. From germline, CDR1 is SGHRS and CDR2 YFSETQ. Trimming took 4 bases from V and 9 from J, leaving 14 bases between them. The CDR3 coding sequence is TGCGCCAGCAGCCCATCGGACTGGCCTGAGCAGTTCTTC. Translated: CASSPSDWPEQFF.

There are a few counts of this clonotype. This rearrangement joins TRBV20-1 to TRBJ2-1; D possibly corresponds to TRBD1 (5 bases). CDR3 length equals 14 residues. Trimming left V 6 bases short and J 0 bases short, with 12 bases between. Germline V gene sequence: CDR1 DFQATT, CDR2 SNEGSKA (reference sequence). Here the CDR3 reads CSARDRASYNEQFF. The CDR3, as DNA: TGCAGTGCACGTGACAGAGCCTCCTACAATGAGCAGTTCTTC.

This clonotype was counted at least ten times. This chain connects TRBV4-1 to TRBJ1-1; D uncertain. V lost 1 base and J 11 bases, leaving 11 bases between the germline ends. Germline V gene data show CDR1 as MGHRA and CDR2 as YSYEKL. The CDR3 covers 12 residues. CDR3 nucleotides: TGCGCCAGCAGCCAAGTTATTGGGCAGGCTTTCTTT. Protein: CASSQVIGQAFF.

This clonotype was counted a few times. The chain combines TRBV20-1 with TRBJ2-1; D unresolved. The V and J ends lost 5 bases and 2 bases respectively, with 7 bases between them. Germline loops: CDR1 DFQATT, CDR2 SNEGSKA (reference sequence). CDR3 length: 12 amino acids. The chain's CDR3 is CSAFRTYNEQFF. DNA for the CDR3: TGCAGTGCTTTTCGGACCTACAATGAGCAGTTCTTC.

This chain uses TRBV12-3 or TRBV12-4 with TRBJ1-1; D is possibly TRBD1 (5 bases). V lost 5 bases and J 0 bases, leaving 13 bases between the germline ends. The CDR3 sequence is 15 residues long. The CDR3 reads CASSPRGGLNTEAFF. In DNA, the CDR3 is TGTGCCAGCAGTCCCCGGGGCGGCCTGAACACTGAAGCTTTCTTT.

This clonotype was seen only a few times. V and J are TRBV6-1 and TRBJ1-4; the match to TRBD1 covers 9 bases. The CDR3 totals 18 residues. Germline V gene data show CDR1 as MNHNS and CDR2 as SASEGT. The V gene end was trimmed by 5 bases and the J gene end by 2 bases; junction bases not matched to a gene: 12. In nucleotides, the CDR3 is TGTGCCAGCAGTCCACCGGGACAGGGTATTGCGACTAATGAAAAACTGTTTTTT. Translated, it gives CASSPPGQGIATNEKLFF.

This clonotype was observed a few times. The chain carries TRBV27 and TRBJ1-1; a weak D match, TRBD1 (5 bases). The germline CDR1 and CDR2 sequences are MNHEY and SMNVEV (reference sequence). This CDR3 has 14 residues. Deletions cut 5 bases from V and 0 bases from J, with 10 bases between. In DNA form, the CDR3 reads TGTGCCAGCAGTGTGGCCAGGGTGAACACTGAAGCTTTCTTT. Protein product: CASSVARVNTEAFF.

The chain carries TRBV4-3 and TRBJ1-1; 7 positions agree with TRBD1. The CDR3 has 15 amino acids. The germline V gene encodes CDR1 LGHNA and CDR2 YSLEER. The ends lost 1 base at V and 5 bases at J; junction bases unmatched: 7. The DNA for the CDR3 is TGCGCCAGCAGCCAAGCTTTCCGGGACAGTACTGAAGCTTTCTTT. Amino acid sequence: CASSQAFRDSTEAFF.

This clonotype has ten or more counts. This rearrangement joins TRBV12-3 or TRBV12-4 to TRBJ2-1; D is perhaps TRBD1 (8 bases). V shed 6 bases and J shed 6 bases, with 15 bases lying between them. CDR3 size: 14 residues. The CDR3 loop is CASSGQGGGNEQFF. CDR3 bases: TGTGCCAGCAGCGGACAGGGAGGGGGCAATGAGCAGTTCTTC.

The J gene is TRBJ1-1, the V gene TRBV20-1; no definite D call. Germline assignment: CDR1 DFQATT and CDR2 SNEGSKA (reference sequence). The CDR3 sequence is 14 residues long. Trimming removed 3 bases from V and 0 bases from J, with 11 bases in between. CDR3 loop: CSARVGRMNTEAFF. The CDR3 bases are TGCAGTGCTAGGGTTGGGCGTATGAACACTGAAGCTTTCTTT.

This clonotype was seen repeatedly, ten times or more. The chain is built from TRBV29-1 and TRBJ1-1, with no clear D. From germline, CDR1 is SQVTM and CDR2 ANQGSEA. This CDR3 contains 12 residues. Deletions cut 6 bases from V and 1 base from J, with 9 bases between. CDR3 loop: CSVREGNTEAFF. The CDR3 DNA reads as TGCAGCGTCCGGGAGGGGAACACTGAAGCTTTCTTT.

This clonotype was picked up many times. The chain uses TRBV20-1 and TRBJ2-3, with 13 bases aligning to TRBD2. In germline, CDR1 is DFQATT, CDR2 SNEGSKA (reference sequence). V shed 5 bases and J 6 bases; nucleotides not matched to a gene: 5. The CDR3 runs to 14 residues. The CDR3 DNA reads TGCAGTGCTTTACTAGCGGGGGGGCGTGATACGCAGTATTTT. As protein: CSALLAGGRDTQYF.

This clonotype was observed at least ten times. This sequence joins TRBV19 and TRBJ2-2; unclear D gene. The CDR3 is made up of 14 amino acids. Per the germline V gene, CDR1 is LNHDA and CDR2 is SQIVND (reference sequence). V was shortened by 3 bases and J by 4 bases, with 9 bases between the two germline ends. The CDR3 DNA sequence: TGTGCCAGTAGTATCGGACCCTCCACCGGGGAGCTGTTTTTT. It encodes CASSIGPSTGELFF.

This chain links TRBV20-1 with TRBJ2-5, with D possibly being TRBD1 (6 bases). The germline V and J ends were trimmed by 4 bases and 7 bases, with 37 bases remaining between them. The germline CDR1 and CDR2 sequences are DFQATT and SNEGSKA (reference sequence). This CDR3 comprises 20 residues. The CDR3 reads CSAKRRRTGRTVRTAGTQYF. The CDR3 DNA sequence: TGCAGTGCTAAGAGGCGCCGGACGGGAAGGACCGTACGGACAGCTGGGACCCAGTACTTC.

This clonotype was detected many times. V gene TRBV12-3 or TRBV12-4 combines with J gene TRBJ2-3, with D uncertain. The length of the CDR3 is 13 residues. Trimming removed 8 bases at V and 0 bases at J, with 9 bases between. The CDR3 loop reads CASGVGSTDTQYF. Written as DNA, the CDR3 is TGTGCCAGCGGGGTAGGGAGCACAGATACGCAGTATTTT.

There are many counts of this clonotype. CDR3 coding DNA: TGTGCCAGCAGCCAAGATACCGCTTACCAGCCCCAGCATTTT. Its protein product is CASSQDTAYQPQHF. The V and J genes are TRBV3-1 and TRBJ1-5; no clear D. Germline assignment: CDR1 LGHDT and CDR2 YNNKEL (reference sequence). The V end was cut by 0 bases, the J end by 7 bases, with 10 bases between. The CDR3 is 14 residues long.

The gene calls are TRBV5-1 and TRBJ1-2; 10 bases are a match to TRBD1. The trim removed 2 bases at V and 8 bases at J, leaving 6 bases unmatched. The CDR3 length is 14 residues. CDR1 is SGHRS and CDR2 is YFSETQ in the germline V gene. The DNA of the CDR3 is TGCGCCAGCAGCTTCGGGACAGGGGAATGGGGCTACACCTTC. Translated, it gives CASSFGTGEWGYTF.

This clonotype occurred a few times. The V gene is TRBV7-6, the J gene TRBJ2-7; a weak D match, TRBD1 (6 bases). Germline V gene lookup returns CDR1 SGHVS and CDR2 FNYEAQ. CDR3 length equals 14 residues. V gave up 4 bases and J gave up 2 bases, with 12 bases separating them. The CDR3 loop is CASSSTGKPYEQYF. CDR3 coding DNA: TGTGCCAGCAGCTCAACAGGGAAACCCTACGAGCAGTACTTC.

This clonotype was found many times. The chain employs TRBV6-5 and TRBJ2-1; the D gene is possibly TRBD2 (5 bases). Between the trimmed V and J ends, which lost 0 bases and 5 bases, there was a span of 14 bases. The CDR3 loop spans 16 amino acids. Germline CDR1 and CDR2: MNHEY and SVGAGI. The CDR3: CASSYSAGGANNEQFF. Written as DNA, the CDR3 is TGTGCCAGCAGTTACTCGGCGGGCGGAGCGAACAATGAGCAGTTCTTC.

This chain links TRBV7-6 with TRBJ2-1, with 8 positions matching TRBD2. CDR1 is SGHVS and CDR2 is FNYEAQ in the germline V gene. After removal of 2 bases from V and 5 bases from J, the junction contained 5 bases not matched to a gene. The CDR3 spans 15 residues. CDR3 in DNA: TGTGCCAGCAGCTTATATGGCGGGGGGCACAATGAGCAGTTCTTC. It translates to CASSLYGGGHNEQFF.

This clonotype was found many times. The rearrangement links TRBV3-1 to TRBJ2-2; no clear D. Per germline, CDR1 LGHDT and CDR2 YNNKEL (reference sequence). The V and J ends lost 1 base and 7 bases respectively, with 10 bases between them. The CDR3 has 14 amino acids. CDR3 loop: CASSQGLGYGELFF. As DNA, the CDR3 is TGTGCCAGCAGCCAAGGTCTCGGATACGGGGAGCTGTTTTTT.

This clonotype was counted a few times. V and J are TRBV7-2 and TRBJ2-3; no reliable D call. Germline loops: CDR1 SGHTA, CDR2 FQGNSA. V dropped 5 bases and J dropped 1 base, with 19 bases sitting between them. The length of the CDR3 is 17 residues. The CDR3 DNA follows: TGTGCCAGCAGCCCCCGGCGGACGTCCTGGGGCACAGATACGCAGTATTTT. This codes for CASSPRRTSWGTDTQYF.

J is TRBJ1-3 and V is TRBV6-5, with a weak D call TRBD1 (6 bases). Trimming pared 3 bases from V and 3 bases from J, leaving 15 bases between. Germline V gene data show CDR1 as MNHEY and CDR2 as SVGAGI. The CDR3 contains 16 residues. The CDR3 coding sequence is TGTGCCAGCAGTTATCTGGGACAAAGAGGTGGAAACACCATATATTTT. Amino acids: CASSYLGQRGGNTIYF.

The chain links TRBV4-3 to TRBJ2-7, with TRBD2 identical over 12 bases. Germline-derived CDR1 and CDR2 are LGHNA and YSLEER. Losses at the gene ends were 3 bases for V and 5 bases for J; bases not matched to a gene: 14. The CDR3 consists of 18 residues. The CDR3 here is CASSQEPSGGVLRNEQYF. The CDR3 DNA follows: TGCGCCAGCAGCCAGGAGCCTAGCGGGGGGGTGCTAAGGAACGAGCAGTACTTC.

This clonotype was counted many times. CDR3 coding DNA: TGTGCCAGCAGCGTAGACGGAGACACTGAAGCTTTCTTT. Translating gives CASSVDGDTEAFF. V is TRBV9 and J is TRBJ1-1; D gene ambiguous. Trimming cost V 0 bases and J 3 bases, with 6 bases left between them. From germline, CDR1 is SGDLS and CDR2 YYNGEE. This CDR3 is built from 13 residues. Supplemented by reference TRBV9 and TRBJ1-1, the full variable domain reads DSGVTQTPKHLITATGQRVTLRCSPRSGDLSVYWYQQSLDQGLQFLIQYYNGEERAKGNILERFSAQQFPDLHSELNLSSLELGDSALYFCASSVDGDTEAFFGQGTRLTVV.

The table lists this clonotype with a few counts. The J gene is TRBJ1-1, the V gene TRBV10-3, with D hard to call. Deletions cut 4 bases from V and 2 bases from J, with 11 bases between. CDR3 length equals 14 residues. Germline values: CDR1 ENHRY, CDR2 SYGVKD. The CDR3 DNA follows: TGTGCCATCAGTGTCAGGATAACTAACACTGAAGCTTTCTTT. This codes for CAISVRITNTEAFF.

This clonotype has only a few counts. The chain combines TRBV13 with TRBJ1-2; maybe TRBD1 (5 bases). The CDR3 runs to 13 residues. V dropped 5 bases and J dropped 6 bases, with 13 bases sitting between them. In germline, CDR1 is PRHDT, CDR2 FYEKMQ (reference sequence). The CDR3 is CASSPGPGDGYTF. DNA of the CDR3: TGTGCCAGCAGCCCGGGGCCAGGTGATGGCTACACCTTC.